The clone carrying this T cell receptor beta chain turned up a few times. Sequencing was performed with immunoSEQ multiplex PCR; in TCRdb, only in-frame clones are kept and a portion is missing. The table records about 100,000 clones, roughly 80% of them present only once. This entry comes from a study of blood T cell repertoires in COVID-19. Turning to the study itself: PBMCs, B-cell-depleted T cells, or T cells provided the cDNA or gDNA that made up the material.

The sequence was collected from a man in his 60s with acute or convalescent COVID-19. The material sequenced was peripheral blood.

CDR3 nucleotide sequence: TGTGCCAGTCACGGACAGTTGTTGCATGGCTACACCTTC. Protein product: CASHGQLLHGYTF. V usage is TRBV19 and J usage is TRBJ1-2, with a weak D call TRBD1 (6 bases). With 8 bases removed from V and 6 bases from J, the gap between germline ends came to 16 bases. Germline CDR1 and CDR2: LNHDA and SQIVND (reference sequence). CDR3 length: 13 amino acids. The complete variable domain, with remaining parts taken from reference TRBV19 and TRBJ1-2, reads DGGITQSPKYLFRKEGQNVTLSCEQNLNHDAMYWYRQDPGQGLRLIYYSQIVNDFQKGDIAEGYSVSREKKESFPLTVTSAQKNPTAFYLCASHGQLLHGYTFGSGTRLTVV.